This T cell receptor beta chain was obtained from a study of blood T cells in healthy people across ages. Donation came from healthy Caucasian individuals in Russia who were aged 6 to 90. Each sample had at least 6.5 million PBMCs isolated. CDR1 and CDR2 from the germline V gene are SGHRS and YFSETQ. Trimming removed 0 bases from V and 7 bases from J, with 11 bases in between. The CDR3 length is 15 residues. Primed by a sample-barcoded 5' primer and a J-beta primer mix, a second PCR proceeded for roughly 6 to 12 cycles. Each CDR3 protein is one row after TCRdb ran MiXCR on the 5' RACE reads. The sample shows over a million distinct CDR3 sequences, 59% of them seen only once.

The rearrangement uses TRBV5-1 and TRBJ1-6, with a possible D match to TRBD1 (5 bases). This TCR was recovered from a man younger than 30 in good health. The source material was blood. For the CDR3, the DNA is TGCGCCAGCAGCTTGGAGGGCAGGGCCAATTCACCCCTCCACTTT. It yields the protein CASSLEGRANSPLHF.